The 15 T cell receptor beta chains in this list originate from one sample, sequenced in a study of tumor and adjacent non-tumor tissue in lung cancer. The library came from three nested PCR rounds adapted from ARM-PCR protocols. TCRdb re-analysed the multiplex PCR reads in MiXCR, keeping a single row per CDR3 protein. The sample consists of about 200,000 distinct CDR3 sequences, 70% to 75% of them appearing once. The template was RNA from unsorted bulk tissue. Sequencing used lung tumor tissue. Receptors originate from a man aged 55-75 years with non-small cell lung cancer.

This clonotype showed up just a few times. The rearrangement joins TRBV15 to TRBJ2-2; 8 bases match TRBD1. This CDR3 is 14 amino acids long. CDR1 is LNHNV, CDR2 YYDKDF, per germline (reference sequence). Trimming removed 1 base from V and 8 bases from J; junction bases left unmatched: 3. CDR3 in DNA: TGTGCCACCAGCAGAGTTGGACAGGGTGGGGAGCTGTTTTTT. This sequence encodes CATSRVGQGGELFF.

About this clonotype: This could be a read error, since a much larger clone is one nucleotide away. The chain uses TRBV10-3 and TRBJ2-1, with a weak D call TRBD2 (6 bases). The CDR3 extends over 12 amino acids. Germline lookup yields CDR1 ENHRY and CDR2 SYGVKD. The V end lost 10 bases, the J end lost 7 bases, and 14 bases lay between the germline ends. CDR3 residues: CANHGTSNEQFF. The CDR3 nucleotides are TGTGCCAACCACGGGACTTCAAATGAGCAGTTCTTC.

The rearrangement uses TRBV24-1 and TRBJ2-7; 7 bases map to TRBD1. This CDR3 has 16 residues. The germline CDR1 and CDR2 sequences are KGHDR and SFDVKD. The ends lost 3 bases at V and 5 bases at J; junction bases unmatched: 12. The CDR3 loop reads CATSDPINRGANEQYF. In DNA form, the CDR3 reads TGTGCCACCAGTGATCCTATCAACAGGGGCGCTAACGAGCAGTACTTC.

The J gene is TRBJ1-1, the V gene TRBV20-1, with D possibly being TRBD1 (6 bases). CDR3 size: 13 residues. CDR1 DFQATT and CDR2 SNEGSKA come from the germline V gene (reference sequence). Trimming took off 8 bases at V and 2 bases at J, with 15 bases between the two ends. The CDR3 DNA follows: TGCAGTCCCCTAGGGGGACCAAACACTGAAGCTTTCTTT. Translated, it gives CSPLGGPNTEAFF.

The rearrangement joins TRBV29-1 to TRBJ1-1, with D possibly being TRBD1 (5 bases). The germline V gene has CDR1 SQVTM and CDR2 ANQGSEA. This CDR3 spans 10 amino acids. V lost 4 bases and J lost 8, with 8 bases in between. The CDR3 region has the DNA TGCAGCGTTGGAGGGACGGAAGCTTTCTTT. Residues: CSVGGTEAFF.

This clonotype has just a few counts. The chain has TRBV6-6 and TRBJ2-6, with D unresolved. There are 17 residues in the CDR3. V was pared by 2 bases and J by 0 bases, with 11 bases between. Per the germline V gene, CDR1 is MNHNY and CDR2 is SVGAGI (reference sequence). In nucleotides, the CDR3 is TGTGCCAGCAGTTACAACACACCGGACTCTGGGGCCAACGTCCTGACTTTC. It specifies CASSYNTPDSGANVLTF.

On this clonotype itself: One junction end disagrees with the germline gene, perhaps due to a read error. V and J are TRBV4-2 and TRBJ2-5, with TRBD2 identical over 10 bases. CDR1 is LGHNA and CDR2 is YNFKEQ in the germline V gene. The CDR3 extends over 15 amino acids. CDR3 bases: TGTGCCTGCAGCCAAGGAAGCGGGAGGGCGCAGACCCAGTACTTC. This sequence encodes CACSQGSGRAQTQYF.

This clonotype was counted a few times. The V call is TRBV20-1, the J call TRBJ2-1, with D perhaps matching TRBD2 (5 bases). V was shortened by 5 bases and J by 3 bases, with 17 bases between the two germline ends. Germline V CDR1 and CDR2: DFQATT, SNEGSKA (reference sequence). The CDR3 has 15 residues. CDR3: CSAYLAWDFYNEQFF. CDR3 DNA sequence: TGCAGTGCTTATTTAGCGTGGGATTTCTACAATGAGCAGTTCTTC.

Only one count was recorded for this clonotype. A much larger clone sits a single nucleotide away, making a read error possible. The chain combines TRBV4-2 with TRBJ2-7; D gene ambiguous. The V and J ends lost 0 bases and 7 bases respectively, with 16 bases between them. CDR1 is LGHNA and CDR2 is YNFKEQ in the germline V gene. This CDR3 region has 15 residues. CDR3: CASSQDSLQGVEQYF. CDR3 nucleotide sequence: TGTGCCAGCAGCCAAGACTCTTTACAAGGAGTTGAGCAGTACTTC.

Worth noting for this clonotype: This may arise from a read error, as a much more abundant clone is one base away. Here the CDR3 reads CASSYWFGDMDDYGYTF. The CDR3 nucleotides read TGTGCCAGCAGTTACTGGTTCGGGGACATGGATGACTATGGCTACACCTTC. The chain recombines TRBV6-2 or TRBV6-3 with TRBJ1-2; perhaps TRBD1 as D (6 bases). The CDR3 extends over 17 amino acids. V was shortened by 1 base and J by 3 bases, with 18 bases between the two germline ends. Germline V gives CDR1 MNHEY, CDR2 SVGEGT.

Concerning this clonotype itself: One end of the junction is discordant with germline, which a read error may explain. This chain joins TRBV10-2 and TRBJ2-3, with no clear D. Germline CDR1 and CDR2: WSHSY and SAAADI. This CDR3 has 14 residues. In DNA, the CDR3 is TGCGCCAGCAAAATGCAAGAAATCTCAGTTACGCATTATTTT. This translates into CASKMQEISVTHYF.

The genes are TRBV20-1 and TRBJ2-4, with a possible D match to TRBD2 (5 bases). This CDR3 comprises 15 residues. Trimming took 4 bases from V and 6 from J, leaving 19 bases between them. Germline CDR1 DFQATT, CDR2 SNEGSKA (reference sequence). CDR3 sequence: CSATPGNESTNIQYF. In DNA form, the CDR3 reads TGCAGTGCTACTCCGGGGAACGAGAGTACAAACATTCAGTACTTC.

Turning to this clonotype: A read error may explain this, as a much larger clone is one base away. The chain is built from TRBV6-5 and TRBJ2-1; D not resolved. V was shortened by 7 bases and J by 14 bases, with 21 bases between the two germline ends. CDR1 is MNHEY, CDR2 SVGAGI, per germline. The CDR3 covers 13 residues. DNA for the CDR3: TGTGCCAGCAACCTGGGCCCCGGGTCGGCGGAGTTCTTC. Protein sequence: CASNLGPGSAEFF.

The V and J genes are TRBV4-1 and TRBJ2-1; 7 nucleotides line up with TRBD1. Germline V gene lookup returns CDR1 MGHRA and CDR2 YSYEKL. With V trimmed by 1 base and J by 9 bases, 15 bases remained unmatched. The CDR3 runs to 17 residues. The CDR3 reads CASSQGRGPRGWGEQFF. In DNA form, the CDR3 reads TGCGCCAGCAGCCAAGGTCGGGGCCCCAGGGGGTGGGGTGAGCAGTTCTTC.

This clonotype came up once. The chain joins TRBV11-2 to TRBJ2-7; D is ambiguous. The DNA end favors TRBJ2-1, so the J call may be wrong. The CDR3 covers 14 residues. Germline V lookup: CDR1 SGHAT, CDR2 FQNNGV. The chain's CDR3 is CASSLDLRTYEQFF. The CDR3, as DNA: TGTGCCAGCAGCTTAGATCTAAGGACCTATGAGCAGTTCTTC.